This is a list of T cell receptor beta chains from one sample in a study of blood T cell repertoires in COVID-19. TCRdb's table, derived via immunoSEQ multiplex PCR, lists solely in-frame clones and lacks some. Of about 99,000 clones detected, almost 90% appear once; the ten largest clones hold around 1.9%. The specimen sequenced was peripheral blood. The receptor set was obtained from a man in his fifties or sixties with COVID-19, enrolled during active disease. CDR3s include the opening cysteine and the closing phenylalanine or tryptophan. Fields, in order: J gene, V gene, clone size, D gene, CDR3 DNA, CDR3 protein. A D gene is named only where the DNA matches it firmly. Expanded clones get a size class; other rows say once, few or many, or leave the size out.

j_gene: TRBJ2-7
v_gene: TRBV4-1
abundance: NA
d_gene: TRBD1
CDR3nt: TGCGCCAGCAGCCACCTACCGGGACAGGGAACCTCCGAGCAGTACTTC
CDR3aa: CASSHLPGQGTSEQYF

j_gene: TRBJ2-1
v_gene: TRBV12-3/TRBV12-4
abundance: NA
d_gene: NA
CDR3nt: TGTGCCAGCAGTGAACCCTACGGAGGGCAGTTCTTC
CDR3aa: CASSEPYGGQFF

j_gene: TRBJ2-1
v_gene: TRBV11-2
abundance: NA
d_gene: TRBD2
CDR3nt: TGTGCCAGCAGCTTAGGCGGGAGCTCCTACAATGAGCAGTTCTTC
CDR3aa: CASSLGGSSYNEQFF

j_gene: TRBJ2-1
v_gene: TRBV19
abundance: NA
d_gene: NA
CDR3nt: TGTGCCAGTAGTATAGGAGGCGGGGTCTACAATGAGCAGTTCTTC
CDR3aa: CASSIGGGVYNEQFF

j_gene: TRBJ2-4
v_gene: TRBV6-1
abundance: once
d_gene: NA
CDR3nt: TGTGCCAGCAGTGAGGGGGGTAACATTCAGTACTTC
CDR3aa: CASSEGGNIQYF

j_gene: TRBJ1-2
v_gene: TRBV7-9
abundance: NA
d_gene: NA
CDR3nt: TGTGCCAGCAGCTTAGATCAGGGTTTCGCTGGCTACACCTTC
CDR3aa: CASSLDQGFAGYTF

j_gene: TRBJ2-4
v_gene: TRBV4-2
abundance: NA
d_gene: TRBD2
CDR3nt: TGTGCCAGCAGCCAAGATCAGACTAGCAGGAACATTCAGTACTTC
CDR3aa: CASSQDQTSRNIQYF

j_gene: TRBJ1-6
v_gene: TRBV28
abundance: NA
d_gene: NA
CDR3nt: TGTGCCAGCACTCCCCAGGGTTCCTATAATTCACCCCTCCACTTT
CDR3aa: CASTPQGSYNSPLHF

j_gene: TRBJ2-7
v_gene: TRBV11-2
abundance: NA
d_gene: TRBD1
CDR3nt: TGTGCCAGCAGCACTCCGGGACAGGACTACGAGCAGTACTTC
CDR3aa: CASSTPGQDYEQYF

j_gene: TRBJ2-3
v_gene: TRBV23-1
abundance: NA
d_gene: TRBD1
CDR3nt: TGCGCCAGCAGTAGGGGGCATAAGGAACATACGCAGTATTTT
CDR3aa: CASSRGHKEHTQYF

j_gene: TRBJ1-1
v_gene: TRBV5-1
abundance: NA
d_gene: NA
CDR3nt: TGCGCCAGCAGCTTCCAGGGCGGGAACACTGAAGCTTTCTTT
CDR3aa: CASSFQGGNTEAFF

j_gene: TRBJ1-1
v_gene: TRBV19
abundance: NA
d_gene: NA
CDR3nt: TGTGCCAGTAGTTCGGGACACCTGAACACTGAAGCTTTCTTT
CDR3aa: CASSSGHLNTEAFF

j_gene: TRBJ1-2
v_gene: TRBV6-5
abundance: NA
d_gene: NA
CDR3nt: TGTGCCAGCAGACTCCGACAGCTGGATAGGGGCTACACCTTC
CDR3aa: CASRLRQLDRGYTF

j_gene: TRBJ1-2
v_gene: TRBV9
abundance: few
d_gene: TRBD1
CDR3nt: TGTGCCAGCAGCCTCAGGGGACAGGGCGGGAGCTATGGCTACACCTTC
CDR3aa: CASSLRGQGGSYGYTF

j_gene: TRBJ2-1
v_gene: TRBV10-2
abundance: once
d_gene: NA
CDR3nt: TGCGCCAGCAATCAGATCAATGAGCAGTTCTTC
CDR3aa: CASNQINEQFF

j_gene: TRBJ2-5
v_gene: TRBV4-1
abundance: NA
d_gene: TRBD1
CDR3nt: TGCGCCAGCAGCCTAGGACAGGGGTACCAAGAGACCCAGTACTTC
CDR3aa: CASSLGQGYQETQYF

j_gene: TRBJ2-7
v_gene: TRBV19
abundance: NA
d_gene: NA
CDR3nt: TGTGCCAGTAGCGGACAGACCTACGAGCAGTACTTC
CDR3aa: CASSGQTYEQYF

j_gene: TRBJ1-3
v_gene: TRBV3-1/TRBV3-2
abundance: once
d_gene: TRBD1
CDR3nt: TGTGCCAGCAGCCCCAGACAGGGCAGCTCTGGAAACACCATATATTTT
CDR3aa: CASSPRQGSSGNTIYF

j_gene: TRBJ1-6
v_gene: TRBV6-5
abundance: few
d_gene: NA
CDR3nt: TGTGCCAGCAGTTACTCCCGTACAGGGATTAATTCACCCCTCCACTTT
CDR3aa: CASSYSRTGINSPLHF

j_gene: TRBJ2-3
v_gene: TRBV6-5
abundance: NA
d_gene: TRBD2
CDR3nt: TGTGCCAGCAGTACTCGGGCGGGGGGCCACGATACGCAGTATTTT
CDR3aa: CASSTRAGGHDTQYF

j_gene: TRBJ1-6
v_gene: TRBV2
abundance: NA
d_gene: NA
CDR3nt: TGTGCCAGCAGTTTGACAGAGAATAATTCACCCCTCCACTTT
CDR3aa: CASSLTENNSPLHF

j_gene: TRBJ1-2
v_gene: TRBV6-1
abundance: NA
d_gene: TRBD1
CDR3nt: TGTGCCAGCAGTGAGACCGGACAGGGGAGGACTGTCTATGGCTACACCTTC
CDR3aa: CASSETGQGRTVYGYTF

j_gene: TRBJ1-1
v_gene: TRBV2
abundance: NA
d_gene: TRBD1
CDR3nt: TGTGCCAGCAGTGCGGACAGGGGTGTTGAAGCTTTCTTT
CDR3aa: CASSADRGVEAFF

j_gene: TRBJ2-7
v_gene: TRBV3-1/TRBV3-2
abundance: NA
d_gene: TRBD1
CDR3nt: TGTGCCAGCAGACAGGGGGCGAGCTCCTACGAGCAGTACTTC
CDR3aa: CASRQGASSYEQYF

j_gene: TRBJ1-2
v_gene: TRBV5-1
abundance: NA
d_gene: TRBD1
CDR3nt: TGCGCCAGCAGCCAGGACAGGCCTTCCTATGGCTACACCTTC
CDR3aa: CASSQDRPSYGYTF

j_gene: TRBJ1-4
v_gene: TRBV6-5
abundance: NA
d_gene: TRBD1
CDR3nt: TGTGCCAGCAGTTACGGACAGGCTCAGGGGGAAAAACTGTTTTTT
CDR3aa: CASSYGQAQGEKLFF

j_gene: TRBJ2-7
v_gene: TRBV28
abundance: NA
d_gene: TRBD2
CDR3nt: TGTGCCAGCAGCCCCCCGGGACTACCCTACGAGCAGTACTTC
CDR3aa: CASSPPGLPYEQYF